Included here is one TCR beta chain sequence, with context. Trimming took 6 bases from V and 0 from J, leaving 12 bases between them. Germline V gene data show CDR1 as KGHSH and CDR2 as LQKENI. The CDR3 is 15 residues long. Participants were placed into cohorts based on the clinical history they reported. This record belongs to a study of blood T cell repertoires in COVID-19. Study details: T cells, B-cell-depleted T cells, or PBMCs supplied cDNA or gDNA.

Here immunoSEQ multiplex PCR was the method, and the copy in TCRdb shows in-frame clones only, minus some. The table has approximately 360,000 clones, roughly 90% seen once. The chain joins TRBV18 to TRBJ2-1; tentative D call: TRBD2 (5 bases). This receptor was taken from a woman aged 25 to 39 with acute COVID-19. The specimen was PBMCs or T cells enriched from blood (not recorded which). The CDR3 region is CASSPTTPSYNEQFF. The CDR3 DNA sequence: TGTGCCAGCTCCCCGACTACCCCCTCCTACAATGAGCAGTTCTTC.